Listed below are T cell receptor beta chains from one sample, sequenced in a study of blood T cell repertoires in COVID-19. Clones were sequenced by immunoSEQ multiplex PCR, and TCRdb holds only the in-frame ones, with some missing. The table records roughly 110,000 clones, approximately 84% of them present only once. Material: peripheral blood. The receptors originated from a man aged 40-50 years with acute or convalescent COVID-19. CDR3s include the opening cysteine and the closing phenylalanine or tryptophan. A D gene is named only where the DNA matches it firmly. The size entry is marked missing in some rows and otherwise reads once, few, many or a size class.

v_gene	abundance	len	j_gene	d_gene	CDR3aa	CDR3nt
TRBV19	-	16	TRBJ1-1	TRBD1	CASSSAGTDMNTEAFF	TGTGCCAGTAGCTCCGCCGGGACAGACATGAACACTGAAGCTTTCTTT
TRBV4-1	-	20	TRBJ2-7	TRBD2	CASSPLRPPLAGGAPPEQYF	TGCGCCAGCAGCCCCCTTCGACCCCCTCTAGCGGGGGGGGCCCCCCCGGAGCAGTACTTC
TRBV4-1	-	18	TRBJ1-1	-	CASSQVWKLWGRATEAFF	TGCGCCAGCAGCCAAGTGTGGAAATTATGGGGGCGCGCCACTGAAGCTTTCTTT
TRBV12-3/TRBV12-4	-	13	TRBJ1-5	-	CASISQANQPQHF	TGTGCCAGCATCTCACAGGCGAATCAGCCCCAGCATTTT
TRBV21-1	-	15	TRBJ1-5	-	CASSKGQLSNQPQHF	TGTGCCAGCAGCAAAGGACAGCTTAGCAATCAGCCCCAGCATTTT
TRBV11-2	-	13	TRBJ2-5	TRBD2	CASSAGGGETQYF	TGTGCCAGCAGCGCGGGGGGCGGAGAGACCCAGTACTTC
TRBV7-9	-	15	TRBJ2-1	TRBD2	CASSASGTSGYLEFF	TGTGCCAGCAGCGCGTCCGGGACTAGCGGATATCTGGAGTTCTTC
TRBV5-1	-	16	TRBJ2-5	TRBD2	CASSRGTSGPQETQYF	TGCGCCAGCAGCCGGGGGACTAGCGGTCCCCAAGAGACCCAGTACTTC
TRBV4-3	-	14	TRBJ1-1	-	CASSQDRQDFEAFF	TGCGCCAGCAGCCAAGATCGGCAGGACTTTGAAGCTTTCTTT
TRBV13	-	12	TRBJ2-5	-	CASSTEGETQYF	TGTGCCAGCAGCACCGAGGGAGAGACCCAGTACTTC
TRBV6-1	-	18	TRBJ2-2	TRBD1	CASSGRDSVILTDGELFF	TGTGCCAGCAGTGGCCGGGACAGTGTTATCCTCACTGACGGGGAGCTGTTTTTT
TRBV27	-	16	TRBJ1-3	-	CASSPFAGDSGNTIYF	TGTGCCAGCAGCCCCTTTGCCGGGGACTCTGGAAACACCATATATTTT
TRBV18	-	15	TRBJ2-1	-	CASSTQGSSYNEQFF	TGTGCCAGCTCTACCCAGGGGAGCTCCTACAATGAGCAGTTCTTC
TRBV24-1	-	16	TRBJ2-2	TRBD1	CATSDQLQGDTGELFF	TGTGCCACCAGTGATCAACTCCAGGGGGACACCGGGGAGCTGTTTTTT
TRBV19	-	16	TRBJ2-5	TRBD2	CASRRGLAAGQETQYF	TGTGCCAGTAGACGGGGACTAGCGGCGGGCCAAGAGACCCAGTACTTC
TRBV3-1/TRBV3-2	-	15	TRBJ2-7	TRBD2	CASSQDLLGGSEQYF	TGTGCCAGCAGCCAAGATCTCTTGGGCGGGAGCGAGCAGTACTTC
TRBV6-2/TRBV6-3	once	18	TRBJ2-7	-	CASSYSTESALDSYEQYF	TGTGCCAGCAGTTACTCTACGGAGTCGGCACTCGACTCCTACGAGCAGTACTTC
TRBV4-2	-	14	TRBJ2-7	TRBD2	CASSPPGGPYEQYF	TGTGCCAGCAGCCCTCCGGGGGGACCCTACGAGCAGTACTTC
TRBV29-1	-	16	TRBJ1-1	TRBD1	CSVEDLSGTGNTEAFF	TGCAGCGTTGAAGATCTAAGTGGGACAGGGAACACTGAAGCTTTCTTT
TRBV24-1	-	12	TRBJ2-1	-	CATSDYNNEQFF	TGTGCCACCAGTGATTACAACAATGAGCAGTTCTTC
TRBV20-1	-	14	TRBJ2-1	-	CSASGRQGYNEQFF	TGCAGTGCTAGTGGCAGGCAGGGTTACAATGAGCAGTTCTTC
TRBV11-2	once	17	TRBJ1-1	TRBD1	CASSRKTGQGWNTEAFF	TGTGCCAGCAGCCGAAAGACCGGACAGGGTTGGAACACTGAAGCTTTCTTT
TRBV5-1	-	16	TRBJ2-3	-	CASSLAKTASTDTQYF	TGCGCCAGCAGCTTGGCCAAGACAGCTAGCACAGATACGCAGTATTTT
TRBV27	once	16	TRBJ2-7	-	CATIGAGDGPSYEQYF	TGTGCCACCATAGGCGCCGGAGACGGCCCCTCCTACGAGCAGTACTTC
TRBV14	-	14	TRBJ2-7	TRBD2	CASSRPGGTYEQYF	TGTGCCAGCAGCCGTCCGGGGGGTACCTACGAGCAGTACTTC
TRBV19	-	15	TRBJ2-1	-	CASSIGPQGYNEQFF	TGTGCCAGTAGTATAGGGCCGCAGGGCTACAATGAGCAGTTCTTC
TRBV5-1	-	15	TRBJ2-3	TRBD1	CASSFSDRGTDTQYF	TGCGCCAGCAGCTTTTCGGACAGGGGCACAGATACGCAGTATTTT
TRBV11-2	-	18	TRBJ1-3	-	CASSLAWTPKKSGNTIYF	TGTGCCAGCAGCTTAGCTTGGACTCCGAAGAAGTCTGGAAACACCATATATTTT
TRBV30	-	13	TRBJ1-2	-	CAWSVSGRDGYTF	TGTGCCTGGAGTGTATCGGGTCGGGATGGCTACACCTTC
TRBV6-4	-	17	TRBJ2-3	TRBD2	CASRPGLAGGDTDTQYF	TGTGCCAGCAGGCCGGGACTAGCGGGGGGAGACACAGATACGCAGTATTTT
TRBV5-6	-	13	TRBJ1-1	-	CASSFRILTEAFF	TGTGCCAGCAGCTTCAGGATTCTCACTGAAGCTTTCTTT
TRBV9	-	15	TRBJ2-1	-	CASSVAPQGENEQFF	TGTGCCAGCAGCGTAGCCCCCCAGGGCGAGAATGAGCAGTTCTTC
TRBV5-6	-	15	TRBJ2-3	-	CASSFLAPSTDTQYF	TGTGCCAGCAGCTTTCTAGCCCCCAGCACAGATACGCAGTATTTT
TRBV6-5	-	14	TRBJ2-1	TRBD2	CASVKRGSYNEQFF	TGTGCCAGCGTTAAGCGGGGGTCCTACAATGAGCAGTTCTTC
TRBV4-1	-	17	TRBJ2-1	TRBD2	CASSQDPGLAGDNEQFF	TGCGCCAGCAGCCAAGACCCGGGACTAGCGGGGGACAATGAGCAGTTCTTC
TRBV5-1	-	15	TRBJ1-2	TRBD1	CASSLGDRASYGYTF	TGCGCCAGCAGCCTAGGAGACAGGGCAAGCTATGGCTACACCTTC
TRBV11-3	-	13	TRBJ2-3	-	CASSTLALDTQYF	TGTGCCAGCAGTACATTAGCGCTAGATACGCAGTATTTT
TRBV12-3/TRBV12-4	-	13	TRBJ1-4	-	CASSPLGKEKLFF	TGTGCCAGCAGCCCACTAGGGAAGGAAAAACTGTTTTTT
TRBV27	-	11	TRBJ2-5	-	CASSSEETQYF	TGTGCCAGCAGTTCGGAAGAGACCCAGTACTTC
TRBV5-1	-	13	TRBJ1-6	-	CASRETENSPLHF	TGCGCCAGCAGGGAAACAGAAAATTCACCCCTCCACTTT
TRBV30	-	13	TRBJ1-4	TRBD1	CAWSGDRDEKLFF	TGTGCCTGGAGTGGGGACAGGGACGAAAAACTGTTTTTT
TRBV6-6	-	13	TRBJ2-7	-	CASNRQATYEQYF	TGTGCCAGCAACCGACAGGCTACCTACGAGCAGTACTTC
TRBV18	-	15	TRBJ1-1	-	CASSTSQGYLTEAFF	TGTGCCAGCTCGACCTCTCAGGGATATTTGACTGAAGCTTTCTTT